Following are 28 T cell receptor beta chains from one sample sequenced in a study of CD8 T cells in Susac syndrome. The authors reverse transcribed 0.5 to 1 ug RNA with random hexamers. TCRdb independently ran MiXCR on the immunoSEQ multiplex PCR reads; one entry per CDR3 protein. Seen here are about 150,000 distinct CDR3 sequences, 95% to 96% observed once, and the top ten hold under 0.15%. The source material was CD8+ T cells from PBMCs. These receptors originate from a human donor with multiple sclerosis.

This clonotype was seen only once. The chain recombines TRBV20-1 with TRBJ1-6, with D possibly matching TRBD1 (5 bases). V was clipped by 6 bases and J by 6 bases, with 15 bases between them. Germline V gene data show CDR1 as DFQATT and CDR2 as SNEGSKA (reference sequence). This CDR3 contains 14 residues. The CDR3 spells CSASPRQGNSPLHF. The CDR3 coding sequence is TGCAGTGCAAGCCCGAGGCAGGGTAATTCACCCCTCCACTTT.

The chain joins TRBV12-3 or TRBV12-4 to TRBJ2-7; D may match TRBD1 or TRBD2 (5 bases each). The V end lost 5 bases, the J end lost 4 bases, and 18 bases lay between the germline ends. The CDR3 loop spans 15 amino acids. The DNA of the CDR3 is TGTGCCAGCAGTCTCCGGGACGCCATAACGTACGAGCAGTACTTC. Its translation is CASSLRDAITYEQYF.

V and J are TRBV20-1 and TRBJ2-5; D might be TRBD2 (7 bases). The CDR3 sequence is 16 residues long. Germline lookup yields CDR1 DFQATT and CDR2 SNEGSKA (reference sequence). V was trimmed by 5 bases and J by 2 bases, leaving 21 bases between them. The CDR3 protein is CSAGGQGRGPQETQYF. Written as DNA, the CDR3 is TGCAGTGCTGGGGGGCAAGGGCGGGGGCCTCAAGAGACCCAGTACTTC.

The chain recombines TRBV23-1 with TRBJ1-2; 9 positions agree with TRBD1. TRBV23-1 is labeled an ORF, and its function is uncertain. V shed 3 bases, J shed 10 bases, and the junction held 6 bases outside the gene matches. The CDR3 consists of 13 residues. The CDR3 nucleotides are TGCGCCAGCAGTCATGAGACAGGGGGGTTCTACACCTTC. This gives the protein CASSHETGGFYTF.

The CDR3 sequence: CASKTGVWGYTF. CDR3 in DNA: TGTGCCAGCAAGACAGGGGTGTGGGGCTACACCTTC. The chain carries TRBV9 and TRBJ1-2; TRBD1 aligns across 8 bases. J lost 8 bases, V lost 6 bases, and 6 bases had no gene match. Germline assignment: CDR1 SGDLS and CDR2 YYNGEE. The CDR3 is 12 amino acids.

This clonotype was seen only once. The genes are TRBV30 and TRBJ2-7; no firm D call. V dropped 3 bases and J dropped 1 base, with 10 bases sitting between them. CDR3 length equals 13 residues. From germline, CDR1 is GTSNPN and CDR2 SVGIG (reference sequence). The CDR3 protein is CAWSFAFSYEQYF. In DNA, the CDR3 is TGTGCCTGGAGCTTCGCCTTTTCCTACGAGCAGTACTTC.

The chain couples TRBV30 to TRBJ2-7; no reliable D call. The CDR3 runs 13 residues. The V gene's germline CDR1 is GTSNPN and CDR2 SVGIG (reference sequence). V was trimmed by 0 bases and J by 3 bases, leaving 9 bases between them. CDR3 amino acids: CAWSVSPGYEQYF. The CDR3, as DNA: TGTGCCTGGAGTGTAAGTCCCGGCTACGAGCAGTACTTC. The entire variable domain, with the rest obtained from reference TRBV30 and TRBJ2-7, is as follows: SQTIHQWPATLVQPVGSPLSLECTVEGTSNPNLYWYRQAAGRGLQLLFYSVGIGQISSEVPQNLSASRPQDRQFILSSKKLLLSDSGFYLCAWSVSPGYEQYFGPGTRLTVT.

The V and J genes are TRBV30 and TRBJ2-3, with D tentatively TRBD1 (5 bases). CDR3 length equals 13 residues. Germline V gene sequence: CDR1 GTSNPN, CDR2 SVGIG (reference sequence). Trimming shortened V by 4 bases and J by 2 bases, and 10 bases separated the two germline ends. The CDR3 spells CAWTGLTTDTQYF. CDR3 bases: TGTGCCTGGACAGGGCTTACCACAGATACGCAGTATTTT.

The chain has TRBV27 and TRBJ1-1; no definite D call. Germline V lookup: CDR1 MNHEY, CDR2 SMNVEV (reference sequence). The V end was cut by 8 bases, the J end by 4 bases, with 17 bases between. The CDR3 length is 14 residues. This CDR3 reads CASGYMGGGTEAFF. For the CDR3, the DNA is TGTGCCAGCGGGTACATGGGAGGCGGCACTGAAGCTTTCTTT.

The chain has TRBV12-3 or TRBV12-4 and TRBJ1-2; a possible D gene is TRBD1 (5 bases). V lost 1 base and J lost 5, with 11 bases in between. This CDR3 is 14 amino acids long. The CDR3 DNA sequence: TGTGCCAGCAGTTTAGTCGGGGCATCGTATGGCTACACCTTC. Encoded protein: CASSLVGASYGYTF.

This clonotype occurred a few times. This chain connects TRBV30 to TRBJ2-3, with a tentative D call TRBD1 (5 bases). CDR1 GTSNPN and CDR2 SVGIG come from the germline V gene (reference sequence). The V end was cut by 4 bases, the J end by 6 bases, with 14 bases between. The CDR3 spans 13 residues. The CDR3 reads CAWNSGSGDTQYF. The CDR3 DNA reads TGTGCCTGGAATTCAGGGTCCGGTGATACGCAGTATTTT.

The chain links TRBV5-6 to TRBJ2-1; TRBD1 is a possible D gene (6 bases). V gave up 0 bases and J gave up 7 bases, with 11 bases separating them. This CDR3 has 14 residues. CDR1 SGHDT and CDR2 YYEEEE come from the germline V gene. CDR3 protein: CASSLGGPENEQFF. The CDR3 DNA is TGTGCCAGCAGCTTGGGGGGGCCGGAGAATGAGCAGTTCTTC.

The CDR3 protein is CATSDFNRNEQFF. CDR3 nucleotides: TGTGCCACCAGTGATTTCAACCGCAATGAGCAGTTCTTC. The gene calls are TRBV24-1 and TRBJ2-1; no reliable D call. This CDR3 is 13 amino acids long. Germline V gives CDR1 KGHDR, CDR2 SFDVKD. Trimming cost V 1 base and J 6 bases, with 6 bases left between them.

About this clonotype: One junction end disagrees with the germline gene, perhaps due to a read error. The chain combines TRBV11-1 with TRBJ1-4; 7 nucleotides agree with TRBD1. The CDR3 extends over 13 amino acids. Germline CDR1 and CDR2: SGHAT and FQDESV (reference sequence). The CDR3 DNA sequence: TGTGCCAGCAGCCTAGCCTCAGGGGGAAAACTGTTTTTT. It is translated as CASSLASGGKLFF.

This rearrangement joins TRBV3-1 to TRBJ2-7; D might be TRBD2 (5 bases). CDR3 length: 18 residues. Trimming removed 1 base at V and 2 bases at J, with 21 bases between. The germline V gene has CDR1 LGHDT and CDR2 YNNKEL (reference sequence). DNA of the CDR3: TGTGCCAGCAGCCAAGGGTCGCCCAGTAGACTATTACCCTACGAGCAGTACTTC. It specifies CASSQGSPSRLLPYEQYF.

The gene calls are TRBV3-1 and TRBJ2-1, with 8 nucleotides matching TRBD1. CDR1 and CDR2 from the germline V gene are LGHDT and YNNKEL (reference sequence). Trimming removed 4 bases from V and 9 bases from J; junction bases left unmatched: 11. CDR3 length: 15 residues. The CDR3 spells CASSPLTGADLEQFF. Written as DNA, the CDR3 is TGTGCCAGCAGCCCACTGACAGGGGCAGATCTTGAGCAGTTCTTC.

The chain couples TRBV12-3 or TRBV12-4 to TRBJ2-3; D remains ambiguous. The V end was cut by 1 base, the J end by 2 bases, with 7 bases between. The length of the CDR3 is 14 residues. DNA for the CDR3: TGTGCCAGCAGTTTAGGACACCCCACAGATACGCAGTATTTT. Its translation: CASSLGHPTDTQYF.

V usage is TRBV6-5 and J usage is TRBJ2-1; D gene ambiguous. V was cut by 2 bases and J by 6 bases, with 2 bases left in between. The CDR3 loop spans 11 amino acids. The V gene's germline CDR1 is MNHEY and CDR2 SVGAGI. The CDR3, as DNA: TGTGCCAGCAGTTACATCAATGAGCAGTTCTTC. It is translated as CASSYINEQFF.

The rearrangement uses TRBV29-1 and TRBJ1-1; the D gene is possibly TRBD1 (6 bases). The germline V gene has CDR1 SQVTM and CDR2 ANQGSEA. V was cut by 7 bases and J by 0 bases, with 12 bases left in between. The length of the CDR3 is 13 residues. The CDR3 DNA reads TGCAGCGGGGGGGACAACATGAACACTGAAGCTTTCTTT. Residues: CSGGDNMNTEAFF. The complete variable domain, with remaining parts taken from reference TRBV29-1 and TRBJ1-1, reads SAVISQKPSRDICQRGTSLTIQCQVDSQVTMMFWYRQQPGQSLTLIATANQGSEATYESGFVIDKFPISRPNLTFSTLTVSNMSPEDSSIYLCSGGDNMNTEAFFGQGTRLTVV.

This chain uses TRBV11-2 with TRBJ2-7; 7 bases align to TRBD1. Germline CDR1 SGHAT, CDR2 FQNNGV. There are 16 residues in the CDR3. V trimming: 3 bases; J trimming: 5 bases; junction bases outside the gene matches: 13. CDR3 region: CASSLGGKGARDEQYF. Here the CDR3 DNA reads TGTGCCAGCAGCTTGGGTGGTAAGGGGGCTCGGGACGAGCAGTACTTC. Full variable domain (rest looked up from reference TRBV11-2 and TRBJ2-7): EAGVAQSPRYKIIEKRQSVAFWCNPISGHATLYWYQQILGQGPKLLIQFQNNGVVDDSQLPKDRFSAERLKGVDSTLKIQPAKLEDSAVYLCASSLGGKGARDEQYFGPGTRLTVT.

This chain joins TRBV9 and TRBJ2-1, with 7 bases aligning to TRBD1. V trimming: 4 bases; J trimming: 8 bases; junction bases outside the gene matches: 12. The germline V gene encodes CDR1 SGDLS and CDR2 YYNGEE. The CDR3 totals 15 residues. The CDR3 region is CASSTQTGFSDEQFF. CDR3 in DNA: TGTGCCAGCAGCACCCAGACAGGGTTTAGCGATGAGCAGTTCTTC. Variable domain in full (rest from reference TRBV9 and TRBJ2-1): DSGVTQTPKHLITATGQRVTLRCSPRSGDLSVYWYQQSLDQGLQFLIQYYNGEERAKGNILERFSAQQFPDLHSELNLSSLELGDSALYFCASSTQTGFSDEQFFGPGTRLTVL.

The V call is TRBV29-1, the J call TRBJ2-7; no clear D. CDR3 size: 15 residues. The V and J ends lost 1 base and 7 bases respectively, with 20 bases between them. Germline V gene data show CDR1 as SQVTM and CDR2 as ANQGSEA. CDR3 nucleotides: TGCAGCGTTGAAGCCGTAAAGGGCCCCATGGGTGAGCAGTACTTC. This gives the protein CSVEAVKGPMGEQYF.

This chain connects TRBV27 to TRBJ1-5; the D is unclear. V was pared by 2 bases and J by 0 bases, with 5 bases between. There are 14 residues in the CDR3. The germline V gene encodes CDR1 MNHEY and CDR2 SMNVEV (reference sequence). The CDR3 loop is CASSLGFSNQPQHF. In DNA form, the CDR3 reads TGTGCCAGCAGTTTAGGGTTTAGCAATCAGCCCCAGCATTTT.

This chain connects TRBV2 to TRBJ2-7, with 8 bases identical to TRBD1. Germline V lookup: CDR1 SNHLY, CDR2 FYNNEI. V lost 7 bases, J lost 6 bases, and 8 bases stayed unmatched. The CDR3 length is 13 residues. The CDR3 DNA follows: TGTGCCAGCACCGGACAGGGTTCAGGCGAGCAGTACGTC. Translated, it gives CASTGQGSGEQYV.

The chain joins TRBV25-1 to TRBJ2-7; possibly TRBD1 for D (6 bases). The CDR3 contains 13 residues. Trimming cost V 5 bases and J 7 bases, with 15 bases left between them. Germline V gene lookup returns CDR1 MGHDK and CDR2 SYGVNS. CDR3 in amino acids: CASSPSDRREQYV. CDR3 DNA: TGTGCCAGCAGTCCCTCGGACAGAAGGGAGCAGTACGTC.

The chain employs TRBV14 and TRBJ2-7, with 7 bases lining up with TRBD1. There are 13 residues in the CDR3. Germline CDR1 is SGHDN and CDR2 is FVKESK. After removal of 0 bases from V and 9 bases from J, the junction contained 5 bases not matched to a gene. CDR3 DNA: TGTGCCAGCAGCCAAGACGACCGACAGGGGCAGTACTTC. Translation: CASSQDDRQGQYF.

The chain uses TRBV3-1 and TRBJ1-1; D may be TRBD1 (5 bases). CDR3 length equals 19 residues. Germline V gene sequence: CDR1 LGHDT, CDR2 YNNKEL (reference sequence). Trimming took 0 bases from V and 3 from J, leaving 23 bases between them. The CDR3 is CASSQEGKGQHPFDTEAFF. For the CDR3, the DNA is TGTGCCAGCAGCCAAGAAGGTAAGGGGCAACACCCATTCGACACTGAAGCTTTCTTT.

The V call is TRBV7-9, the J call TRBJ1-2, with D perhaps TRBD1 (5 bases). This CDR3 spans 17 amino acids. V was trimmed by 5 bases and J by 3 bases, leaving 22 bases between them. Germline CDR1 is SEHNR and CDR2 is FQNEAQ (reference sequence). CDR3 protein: CASSLPHSGGADYGYTF. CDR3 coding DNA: TGTGCCAGCAGCCTCCCCCACAGTGGAGGGGCGGACTATGGCTACACCTTC.